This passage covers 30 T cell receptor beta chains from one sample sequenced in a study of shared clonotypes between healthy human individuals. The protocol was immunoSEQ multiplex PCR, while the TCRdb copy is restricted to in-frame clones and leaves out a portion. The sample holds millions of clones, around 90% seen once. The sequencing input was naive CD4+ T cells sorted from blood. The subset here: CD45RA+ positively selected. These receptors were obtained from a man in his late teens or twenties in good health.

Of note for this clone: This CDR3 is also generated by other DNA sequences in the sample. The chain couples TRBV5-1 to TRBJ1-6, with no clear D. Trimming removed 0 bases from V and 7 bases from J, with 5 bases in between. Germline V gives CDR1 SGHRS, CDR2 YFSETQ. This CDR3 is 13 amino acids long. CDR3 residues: CASSLAANSPLHF. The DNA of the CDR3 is TGCGCCAGCAGCTTGGCGGCCAATTCACCCCTCCACTTT.

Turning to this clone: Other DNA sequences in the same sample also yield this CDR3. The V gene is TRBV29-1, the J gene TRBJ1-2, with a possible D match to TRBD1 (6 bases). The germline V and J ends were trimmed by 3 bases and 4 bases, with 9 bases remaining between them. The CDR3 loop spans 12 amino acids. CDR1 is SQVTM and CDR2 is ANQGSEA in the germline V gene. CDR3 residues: CSVEEGGYGYTF. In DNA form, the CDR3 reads TGCAGCGTTGAGGAGGGGGGCTATGGCTACACCTTC. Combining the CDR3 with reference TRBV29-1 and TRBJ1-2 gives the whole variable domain SAVISQKPSRDICQRGTSLTIQCQVDSQVTMMFWYRQQPGQSLTLIATANQGSEATYESGFVIDKFPISRPNLTFSTLTVSNMSPEDSSIYLCSVEEGGYGYTFGSGTRLTVV.

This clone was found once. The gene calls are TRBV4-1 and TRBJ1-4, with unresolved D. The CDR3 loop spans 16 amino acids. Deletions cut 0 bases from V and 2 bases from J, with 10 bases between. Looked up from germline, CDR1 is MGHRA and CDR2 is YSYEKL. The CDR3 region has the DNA TGCGCCAGCAGCCAAGATCGGAGGGTTACTAATGAAAAACTGTTTTTT. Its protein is CASSQDRRVTNEKLFF.

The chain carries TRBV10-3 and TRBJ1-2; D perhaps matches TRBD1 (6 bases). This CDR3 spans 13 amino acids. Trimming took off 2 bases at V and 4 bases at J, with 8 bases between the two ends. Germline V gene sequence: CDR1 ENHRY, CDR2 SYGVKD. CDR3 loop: CAISEPDSYGYTF. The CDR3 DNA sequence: TGTGCCATCAGTGAGCCGGACAGCTATGGCTACACCTTC.

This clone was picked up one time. CDR3 residues: CASSSGQVYYGYTF. In DNA, the CDR3 is TGTGCCAGCAGTTCTGGACAGGTCTACTATGGCTACACCTTC. The chain carries TRBV6-5 and TRBJ1-2, with TRBD1 matching 7 bases. Trimming took 4 bases from V and 3 from J; bases not matched to a gene: 5. This CDR3 region has 14 residues. Per germline, CDR1 MNHEY and CDR2 SVGAGI.

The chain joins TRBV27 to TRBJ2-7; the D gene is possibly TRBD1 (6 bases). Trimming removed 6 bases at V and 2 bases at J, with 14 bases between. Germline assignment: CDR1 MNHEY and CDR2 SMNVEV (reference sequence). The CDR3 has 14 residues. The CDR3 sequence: CASRKGERPYEQYF. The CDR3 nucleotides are TGTGCCAGCAGGAAGGGGGAAAGACCCTACGAGCAGTACTTC.

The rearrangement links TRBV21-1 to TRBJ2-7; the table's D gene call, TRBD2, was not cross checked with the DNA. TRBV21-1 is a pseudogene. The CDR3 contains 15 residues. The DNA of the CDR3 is TGTGCCAGCAGCCTTACTAGCCCTCTCTCCTACGAGCAGTACTTC. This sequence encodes CASSLTSPLSYEQYF.

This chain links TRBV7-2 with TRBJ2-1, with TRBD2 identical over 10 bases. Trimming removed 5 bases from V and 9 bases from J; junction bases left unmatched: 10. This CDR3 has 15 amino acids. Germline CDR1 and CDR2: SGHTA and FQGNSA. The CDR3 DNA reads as TGTGCCAGCAGCCTCAGCGGGAGGGCCTCTGGTGAGCAGTTCTTC. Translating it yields CASSLSGRASGEQFF.

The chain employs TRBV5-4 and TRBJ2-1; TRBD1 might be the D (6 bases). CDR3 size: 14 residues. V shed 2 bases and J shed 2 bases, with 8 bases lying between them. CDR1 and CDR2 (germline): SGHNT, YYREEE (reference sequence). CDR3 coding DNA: TGTGCCAGCAGCTTTGGACAGACCTACAATGAGCAGTTCTTC. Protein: CASSFGQTYNEQFF.

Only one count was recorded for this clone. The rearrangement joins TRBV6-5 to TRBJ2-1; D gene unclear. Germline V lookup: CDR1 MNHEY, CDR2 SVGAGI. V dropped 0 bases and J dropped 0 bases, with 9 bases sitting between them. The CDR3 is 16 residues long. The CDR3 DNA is TGTGCCAGCAGTTACTCTTGGCTGAACTCCTACAATGAGCAGTTCTTC. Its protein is CASSYSWLNSYNEQFF.

The CDR3 reads CSAPQLVEQFF. The CDR3 DNA follows: TGCAGTGCTCCTCAGCTAGTGGAGCAGTTCTTC. This chain uses TRBV20-1 with TRBJ2-1; D uncertain. Trimming cost V 5 bases and J 10 bases, with 12 bases left between them. This CDR3 is 11 amino acids long. The V gene's germline CDR1 is DFQATT and CDR2 SNEGSKA (reference sequence).

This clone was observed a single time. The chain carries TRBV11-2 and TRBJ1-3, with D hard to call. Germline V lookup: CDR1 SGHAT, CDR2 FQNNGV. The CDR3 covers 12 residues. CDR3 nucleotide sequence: TGTGCGACCGGGCGGTCTGGAAACACCATATATTTT. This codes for CATGRSGNTIYF. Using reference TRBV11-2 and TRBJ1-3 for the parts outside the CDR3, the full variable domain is EAGVAQSPRYKIIEKRQSVAFWCNPISGHATLYWYQQILGQGPKLLIQFQNNGVVDDSQLPKDRFSAERLKGVDSTLKIQPAKLEDSAVYLCATGRSGNTIYFGEGSWLTVV.

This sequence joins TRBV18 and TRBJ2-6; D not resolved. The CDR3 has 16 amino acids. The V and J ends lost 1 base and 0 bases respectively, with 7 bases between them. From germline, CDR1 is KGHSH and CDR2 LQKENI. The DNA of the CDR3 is TGTGCCAGCTCACCACGCGCACCCTCTGGGGCCAACGTCCTGACTTTC. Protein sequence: CASSPRAPSGANVLTF.

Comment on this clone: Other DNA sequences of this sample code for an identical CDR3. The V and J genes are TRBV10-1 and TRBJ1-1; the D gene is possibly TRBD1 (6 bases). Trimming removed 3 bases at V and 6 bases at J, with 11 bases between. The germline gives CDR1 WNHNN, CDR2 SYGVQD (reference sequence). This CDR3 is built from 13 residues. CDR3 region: CASSDRGAAEAFF. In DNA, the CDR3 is TGCGCCAGCAGTGATAGGGGGGCCGCTGAAGCTTTCTTT.

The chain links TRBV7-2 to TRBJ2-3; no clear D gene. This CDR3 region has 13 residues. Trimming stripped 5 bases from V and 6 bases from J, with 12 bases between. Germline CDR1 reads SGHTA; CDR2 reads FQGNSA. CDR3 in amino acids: CASSTTFSDTQYF. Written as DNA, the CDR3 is TGTGCCAGCAGCACTACCTTCAGCGATACGCAGTATTTT.

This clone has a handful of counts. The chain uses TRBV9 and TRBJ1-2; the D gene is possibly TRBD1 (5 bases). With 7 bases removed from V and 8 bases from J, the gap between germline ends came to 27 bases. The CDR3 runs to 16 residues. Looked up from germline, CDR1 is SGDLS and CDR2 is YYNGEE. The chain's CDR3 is CASLPGRNTILWGYTF. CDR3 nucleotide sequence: TGTGCCAGCTTACCGGGACGGAACACCATTCTTTGGGGCTACACCTTC.

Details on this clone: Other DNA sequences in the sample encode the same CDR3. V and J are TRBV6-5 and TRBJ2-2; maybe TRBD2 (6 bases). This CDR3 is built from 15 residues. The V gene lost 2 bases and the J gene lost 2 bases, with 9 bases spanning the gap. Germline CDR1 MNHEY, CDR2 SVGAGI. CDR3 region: CASSYVGLNTGELFF. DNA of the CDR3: TGTGCCAGCAGTTACGTGGGACTCAACACCGGGGAGCTGTTTTTT.

CDR3 in amino acids: CASSYSRILYGYTF. The CDR3 DNA follows: TGTGCCAGCAGTTACTCCCGGATTCTCTATGGCTACACCTTC. This chain uses TRBV6-5 with TRBJ1-2; D remains unclear. Trimming took off 0 bases at V and 4 bases at J, with 9 bases between the two ends. Germline CDR1 reads MNHEY; CDR2 reads SVGAGI. CDR3 length: 14 amino acids.

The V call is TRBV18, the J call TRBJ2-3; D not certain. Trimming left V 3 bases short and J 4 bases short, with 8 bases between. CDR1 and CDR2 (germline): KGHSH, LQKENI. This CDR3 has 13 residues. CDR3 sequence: CASSPMGPDTQYF. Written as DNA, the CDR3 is TGTGCCAGCTCACCGATGGGTCCAGATACGCAGTATTTT. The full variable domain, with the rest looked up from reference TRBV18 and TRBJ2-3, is NAGVMQNPRHLVRRRGQEARLRCSPMKGHSHVYWYRQLPEEGLKFMVYLQKENIIDESGMPKERFSAEFPKEGPSILRIQQVVRGDSAAYFCASSPMGPDTQYFGPGTRLTVL.

The CDR3 sequence is CASSLSPTYGYTF. The CDR3 nucleotides are TGTGCCAGCAGCTTATCACCCACCTATGGCTACACCTTC. V and J are TRBV7-6 and TRBJ1-2; D unclear. The length of the CDR3 is 13 residues. V was shortened by 2 bases and J by 4 bases, with 8 bases between the two germline ends. CDR1 is SGHVS, CDR2 FNYEAQ, per germline.

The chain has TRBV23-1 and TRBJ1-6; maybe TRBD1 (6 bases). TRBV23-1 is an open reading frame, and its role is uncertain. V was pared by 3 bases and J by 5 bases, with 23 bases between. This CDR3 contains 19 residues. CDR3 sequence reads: CASSHRNRESEKNNSPLHF. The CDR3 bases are TGCGCCAGCAGTCATCGAAACAGGGAATCGGAAAAGAATAATTCACCCCTCCACTTT.

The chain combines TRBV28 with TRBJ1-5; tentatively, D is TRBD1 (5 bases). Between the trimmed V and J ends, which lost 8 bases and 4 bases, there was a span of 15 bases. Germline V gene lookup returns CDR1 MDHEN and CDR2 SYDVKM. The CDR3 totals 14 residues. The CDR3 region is CASADRAGNQPQHF. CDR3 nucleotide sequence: TGTGCCAGCGCGGACCGGGCAGGGAATCAGCCCCAGCATTTT.

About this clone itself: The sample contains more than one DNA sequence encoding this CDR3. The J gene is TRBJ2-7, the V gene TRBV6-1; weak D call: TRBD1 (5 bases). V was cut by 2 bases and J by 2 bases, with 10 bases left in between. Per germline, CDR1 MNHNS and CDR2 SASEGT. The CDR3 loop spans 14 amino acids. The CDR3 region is CASSESGRAYEQYF. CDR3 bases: TGTGCCAGCAGTGAAAGTGGCAGGGCCTACGAGCAGTACTTC.

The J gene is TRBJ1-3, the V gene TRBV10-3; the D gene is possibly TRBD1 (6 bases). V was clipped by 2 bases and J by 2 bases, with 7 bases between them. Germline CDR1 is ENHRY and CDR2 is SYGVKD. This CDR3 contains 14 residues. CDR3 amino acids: CAISEGQTGNTIYF. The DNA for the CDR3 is TGTGCCATCAGTGAGGGACAGACTGGAAACACCATATATTTT.

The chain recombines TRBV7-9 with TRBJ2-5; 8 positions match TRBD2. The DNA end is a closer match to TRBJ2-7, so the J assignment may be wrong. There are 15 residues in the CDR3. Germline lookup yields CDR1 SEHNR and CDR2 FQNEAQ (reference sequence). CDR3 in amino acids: CASSPRGAGEREQYF. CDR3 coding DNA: TGTGCCAGCAGCCCCAGGGGAGCGGGAGAACGCGAGCAGTACTTC.

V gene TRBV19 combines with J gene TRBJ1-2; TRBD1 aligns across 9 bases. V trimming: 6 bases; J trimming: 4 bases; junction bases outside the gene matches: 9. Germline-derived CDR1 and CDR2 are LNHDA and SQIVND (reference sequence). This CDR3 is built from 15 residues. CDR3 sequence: CASSPTGGAGYGYTF. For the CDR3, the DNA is TGTGCCAGTAGCCCAACAGGGGGCGCAGGCTATGGCTACACCTTC.

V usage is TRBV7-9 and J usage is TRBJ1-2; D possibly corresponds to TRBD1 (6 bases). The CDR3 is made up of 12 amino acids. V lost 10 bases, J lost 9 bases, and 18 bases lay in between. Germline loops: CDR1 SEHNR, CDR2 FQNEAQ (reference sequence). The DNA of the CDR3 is TGTGCCATCGATGAGCGGACAGTTAGCTACACCTTC. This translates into CAIDERTVSYTF.

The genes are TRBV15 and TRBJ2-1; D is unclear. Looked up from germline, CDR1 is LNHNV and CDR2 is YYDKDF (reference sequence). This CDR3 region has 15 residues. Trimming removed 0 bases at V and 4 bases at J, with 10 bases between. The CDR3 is CATSRDRGGYNEQFF. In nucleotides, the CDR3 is TGTGCCACCAGCAGAGATCGTGGCGGATACAATGAGCAGTTCTTC.

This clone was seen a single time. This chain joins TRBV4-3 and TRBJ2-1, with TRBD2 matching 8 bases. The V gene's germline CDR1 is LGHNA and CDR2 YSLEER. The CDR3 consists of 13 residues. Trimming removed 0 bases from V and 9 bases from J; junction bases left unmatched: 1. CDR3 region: CASSQELAVEQFF. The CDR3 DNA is TGCGCCAGCAGCCAAGAACTAGCGGTTGAGCAGTTCTTC.

CDR3: CASSLKDNSPLHF. The CDR3 DNA reads as TGCGCCAGCAGCTTGAAGGATAATTCACCCCTCCACTTT. The rearrangement joins TRBV5-1 to TRBJ1-6; D gene ambiguous. V lost 1 base, J lost 5 bases, and 4 bases lay in between. Germline CDR1 is SGHRS and CDR2 is YFSETQ. The CDR3 length is 13 residues.